A selection of T cell receptor beta chains follows, all from one sample in a study of OX40 agonist ivuxolimab in advanced cancers. Using immunoSEQ multiplex PCR, the repertoire was profiled, and TCRdb retains in-frame clones only, with some absent. The repertoire holds under 90,000 clones, roughly nine tenths seen once, with around 0.18% in the top ten. Material: CD4+ or CD8+ T cells sorted from blood, obtained in a trial of the OX40 agonist ivuxolimab. The receptors originated from an adult with an advanced solid tumor such as melanoma, head and neck, liver or kidney cancer. Both conserved end residues are part of each CDR3. A D gene is named only where the DNA matches it firmly. Only part of the rows carry a size: once, few, many, or a class if the clone is expanded.

d_gene	v_gene	abundance	j_gene	CDR3nt	CDR3aa
TRBD2	TRBV5-1	once	TRBJ2-3	TGCGCCAGCAGCGCCGGACTAGGGACTAGCACAGATACGCAGTATTTT	CASSAGLGTSTDTQYF
TRBD2	TRBV5-4	.	TRBJ2-2	TGTGCCAGCGAGCGGGACCTCGGCACCGGGGAGCTGTTTTTT	CASERDLGTGELFF
.	TRBV6-6	once	TRBJ1-1	TGTGCCAGTTTGGGGTATTTGAACACTGAAGCTTTCTTT	CASLGYLNTEAFF
.	TRBV6-1	.	TRBJ1-2	TGTGCCAGCAGTGAAGTTCGGGGGGCGTGGGGCTACACCTTC	CASSEVRGAWGYTF
.	TRBV27	.	TRBJ2-7	TGTGCCAGCAGTTTGTGGTCCGCGGAGGGGGCTTCCTACGAGCAGTACTTC	CASSLWSAEGASYEQYF
TRBD2	TRBV27	.	TRBJ2-1	TGTGCCAGCAGTCAGAGACTAGCGGGAGGGTTGGGATACAATGAGCAGTTCTTC	CASSQRLAGGLGYNEQFF
.	TRBV30	.	TRBJ1-1	TGTGCCCGCATCAGTTTGAACACTGAAGCTTTCTTT	CARISLNTEAFF
.	TRBV9	once	TRBJ1-1	TGTGCCAGCAGCGTCCTTGGGGGAATGAACACTGAAGCTTTCTTT	CASSVLGGMNTEAFF
TRBD1	TRBV5-3	.	TRBJ1-5	TGTGCCAGAAGCTCTGACAGGGGAGAGGGCAATCAGCCCCAGCATTTT	CARSSDRGEGNQPQHF
.	TRBV6-1	.	TRBJ1-6	TGTGCCAGCAGTGATAGGGGTAGGGATTCACCCCTCCACTTT	CASSDRGRDSPLHF
.	TRBV9	.	TRBJ2-3	TGTGCCAGCAGCGCCCGTCCCGGGACATTCGTAGATACGCAGTATTTT	CASSARPGTFVDTQYF
.	TRBV7-6	.	TRBJ1-2	TGTGCCAGCAGCTTAGTAGGGGATGGGCGAGGCGGCTACACCTTC	CASSLVGDGRGGYTF
.	TRBV5-1	.	TRBJ1-1	TGCGCCAGCAGCTTTAACAGGAACACTGAAGCTTTCTTT	CASSFNRNTEAFF
.	TRBV5-1	.	TRBJ1-1	TGCGCCAGCAGCTTGGACGGCGGGAGGGGATGGGGGACTGAAGCTTTCTTT	CASSLDGGRGWGTEAFF
.	TRBV27	few	TRBJ2-1	TGTGCCAGCAGCCCATTAAGGGTGGGTTACAATGAGCAGTTCTTC	CASSPLRVGYNEQFF
.	TRBV7-9	.	TRBJ1-1	TGTGCCAGCAGCTTAGCGGGAGGCATGAACACTGAAGCTTTCTTT	CASSLAGGMNTEAFF
.	TRBV28	.	TRBJ2-7	TGTGCCAGCAGTTCCCTTGCCCTAGCAGGGAACGAGCAGTACTTC	CASSSLALAGNEQYF
.	TRBV10-3	.	TRBJ1-5	TGTGCCATTCGGACGGATAGCAATCAGCCCCAGCATTTT	CAIRTDSNQPQHF
TRBD2	TRBV4-1	.	TRBJ2-1	TGCGCCAGCAGCCGCGGGACTAGCGGGAAGCCCTACAATGAGCAGTTCTTC	CASSRGTSGKPYNEQFF
.	TRBV7-9	.	TRBJ1-1	TGTGCCAGCAGCTTAAACAGGGTGAACACTGAAGCTTTCTTT	CASSLNRVNTEAFF
.	TRBV11-2	.	TRBJ2-6	TGTGCCAGCAGCCCCTGGGGGGGACAGACCTTCTCTGGGGCCAACGTCCTGACTTTC	CASSPWGGQTFSGANVLTF
TRBD1	TRBV10-1	.	TRBJ1-4	TGCGCCAGCAGTGGGGCCCAGGGGGGTTTT	CASSGAQGGF
TRBD1	TRBV5-1	few	TRBJ1-3	TGCGCCAGCACCTTGACAGGGGCGAGCTCTGGAAACACCATATATTTT	CASTLTGASSGNTIYF
.	TRBV15	.	TRBJ1-5	TGTGCCACCAGCAGGGAGGAGGATCAGCCCCAGCATTTT	CATSREEDQPQHF
TRBD2	TRBV30	.	TRBJ2-7	TGTGCTGGGGGACTAGCGGCCTACGAGCAGTACTTC	CAGGLAAYEQYF
.	TRBV5-6	few	TRBJ2-2	TGTGCCAGCAGCTCCGTCTTTTTTACGGGACAGAACACCGGGGAGCTGTTTTTT	CASSSVFFTGQNTGELFF
.	TRBV19	.	TRBJ2-7	TGTGCCAGTAAGGGCAGGGTCGAACCTTACGAGCAGTACTTC	CASKGRVEPYEQYF
.	TRBV5-6	.	TRBJ2-7	TGTGCCAGCAGCTTGGGACCGACCTTAGTCGAGCAGTACTTC	CASSLGPTLVEQYF
.	TRBV5-4	.	TRBJ1-1	TGTGCCAGCAGCTTGAGGGTTGACACTGAAGCTTTCTTT	CASSLRVDTEAFF
.	TRBV11-2	once	TRBJ2-1	TGTGCCAGCGCCCTAGGAGGAAAAGGCAGTGAGCAGTTCTTC	CASALGGKGSEQFF
TRBD2	TRBV5-1	.	TRBJ2-7	TGCGCCAGCAGACCGGGACTAGCGGGATACTCCTACGAGCAGTACTTC	CASRPGLAGYSYEQYF
TRBD2	TRBV9	once	TRBJ2-1	TGTGCCAGCAGCGTAGCCCAAGGACTAGCGGGATACAATGAGCAGTTCTTC	CASSVAQGLAGYNEQFF
TRBD1	TRBV6-1	.	TRBJ2-3	TGTGCCAGCAGTGCTCCGGGACAGGGTCCTAGCACAGATACGCAGTATTTT	CASSAPGQGPSTDTQYF
.	TRBV25-1	.	TRBJ1-2	TGTGCCAGCAGTTCCCCGGGGGTAGGCTACACCTTC	CASSSPGVGYTF
.	TRBV6-5	.	TRBJ1-1	TGTGCCAGCAGCCAAAGGGTGGGGAACACTGAAGCTTTCTTT	CASSQRVGNTEAFF
.	TRBV10-3	.	TRBJ1-5	TGTGCCATCAGTGAGTCTACAGGGATTCAGCCCCAGCATTTT	CAISESTGIQPQHF
.	TRBV2	.	TRBJ1-2	TGTGCCAGCAGTGCGTTGGCAGGGGATGGCTACACCTTC	CASSALAGDGYTF
.	TRBV5-4	.	TRBJ2-2	TGTGCCAGCAGCTTGCCGGGAGCCCACACCGGGGAGCTGTTTTTT	CASSLPGAHTGELFF
TRBD1	TRBV9	.	TRBJ2-7	TGTGCCAGCAGCGTATCGCCGGGACAGACTTACGAGCAGTACTTC	CASSVSPGQTYEQYF
.	TRBV7-8	.	TRBJ1-2	TGTGCCAGCAGCTTAGGTTCATTACAGAACTATGGCTACACCTTC	CASSLGSLQNYGYTF